Below, 14 T cell receptor beta chains from the same sample are listed, as sequenced in a study of blood T cell repertoires in COVID-19 (TCRdb year 2020). Preparation of the library involved the immunoSEQ multiplex PCR assay. TCRdb re-hosts the immuneACCESS table, in-frame sequences only. Its copies lack some clones; in the studies checked, an unresolved V gene accounts for under half of them, and the cause for the rest is not known. The sample records about 180,000 clones, about nine tenths of which are singletons. The top ten hold around 9.5% of the sample. Sequencing was performed on PBMCs or T cells enriched from blood (not recorded which). These TCRs come from a young woman who had recovered from COVID-19.

V gene TRBV27 combines with J gene TRBJ2-2; TRBD1 aligns across 12 bases. The V gene end was trimmed by 5 bases and the J gene end by 2 bases; junction bases not matched to a gene: 9. The germline V gene encodes CDR1 MNHEY and CDR2 SMNVEV (reference sequence). This CDR3 spans 18 amino acids. In nucleotides, the CDR3 is TGTGCCAGCAGTCGGATGAGGGACAGGGGGCGCAACACCGGGGAGCTGTTTTTT. This sequence encodes CASSRMRDRGRNTGELFF.

The V and J genes are TRBV4-3 and TRBJ1-1; TRBD1 matches 10 bases. Trimming removed 3 bases from V and 3 bases from J; junction bases left unmatched: 4. The CDR3 runs to 15 residues. The V gene's germline CDR1 is LGHNA and CDR2 YSLEER. CDR3 DNA: TGCGCCAGCAGCCAGGTGACAGGGGGCTACACTGAAGCTTTCTTT. Translating it yields CASSQVTGGYTEAFF.

The genes are TRBV6-2 or TRBV6-3 and TRBJ1-3; no reliable D call. V was cut by 0 bases and J by 4 bases, with 10 bases left in between. Germline V gives CDR1 MNHEY, CDR2 SVGEGT. The CDR3 loop spans 15 amino acids. CDR3: CASSYSVSGGNTIYF. In nucleotides, the CDR3 is TGTGCCAGCAGTTACTCGGTTTCGGGGGGAAACACCATATATTTT.

The genes are TRBV7-2 and TRBJ2-7; 8 positions agree with TRBD2. This CDR3 contains 15 residues. Trimming at V came to 5 bases and at J to 2 bases, leaving 8 bases not matched to a gene. Germline V lookup: CDR1 SGHTA, CDR2 FQGNSA. CDR3 sequence: CASSPRGGETYEQYF. The CDR3 bases are TGTGCCAGCAGCCCTCGGGGGGGCGAGACCTACGAGCAGTACTTC. The variable domain in full, with the rest retrieved from reference TRBV7-2 and TRBJ2-7, is GAGVSQSPSNKVTEKGKDVELRCDPISGHTALYWYRQSLGQGLEFLIYFQGNSAPDKSGLPSDRFSAERTGGSVSTLTIQRTQQEDSAVYLCASSPRGGETYEQYFGPGTRLTVT.

This chain uses TRBV18 with TRBJ2-5; tentative D call: TRBD2 (6 bases). V was trimmed by 3 bases and J by 2 bases, leaving 13 bases between them. The CDR3 has 15 amino acids. From germline, CDR1 is KGHSH and CDR2 LQKENI. The CDR3 region is CASSPPGRTQETQYF. As DNA, the CDR3 is TGTGCCAGCTCACCCCCGGGGAGGACTCAAGAGACCCAGTACTTC. The whole variable domain, remainder taken from reference TRBV18 and TRBJ2-5, is NAGVMQNPRHLVRRRGQEARLRCSPMKGHSHVYWYRQLPEEGLKFMVYLQKENIIDESGMPKERFSAEFPKEGPSILRIQQVVRGDSAAYFCASSPPGRTQETQYFGPGTRLLVL.

This sequence joins TRBV10-3 and TRBJ1-5; D is unclear. Trimming removed 3 bases from V and 0 bases from J, with 6 bases in between. Germline V CDR1 and CDR2: ENHRY, SYGVKD. The CDR3 consists of 14 residues. The CDR3 nucleotides read TGTGCCATCAGTGACCTAAATAGCAATCAGCCCCAGCATTTT. This sequence encodes CAISDLNSNQPQHF.

In DNA form, the CDR3 reads TGTGCCAGCAGCTCCCATGAGGGCTACAATTTCAATGAGCAGTTCTTC. This translates into CASSSHEGYNFNEQFF. This rearrangement joins TRBV7-9 to TRBJ2-1; D might be TRBD2 (5 bases). The germline CDR1 and CDR2 sequences are SEHNR and FQNEAQ (reference sequence). This CDR3 region has 16 residues. V lost 4 bases, J lost 6 bases, and 19 bases lay in between. Filled out from reference TRBV7-9 and TRBJ2-1, the complete variable domain reads DTGVSQNPRHKITKRGQNVTFRCDPISEHNRLYWYRQTLGQGPEFLTYFQNEAQLEKSRLLSDRFSAERPKGSFSTLEIQRTEQGDSAMYLCASSSHEGYNFNEQFFGPGTRLTVL.

In its sample, this clone was seen many times. The rearrangement joins TRBV24-1 to TRBJ2-2; 7 nucleotides align to TRBD2. The length of the CDR3 is 14 residues. Germline assignment: CDR1 KGHDR and CDR2 SFDVKD. V shed 9 bases and J 7 bases; nucleotides not matched to a gene: 10. This CDR3 is CATAPGRDSGELFF. The CDR3, as DNA: TGTGCCACCGCACCAGGGAGGGATAGCGGGGAGCTGTTTTTT.

This chain connects TRBV3-1 (or the pseudogene TRBV3-2) to TRBJ1-2; perhaps TRBD1 as D (6 bases). Germline CDR1 LGHDT, CDR2 YNNKEL (reference sequence). The CDR3 totals 16 residues. V lost 0 bases to trimming and J lost 5 bases, with 16 bases between them. Here the CDR3 DNA reads TGTGCCAGCAGCCAAGATGCAGGACAGAAACTATATGGCTACACCTTC. It yields the protein CASSQDAGQKLYGYTF.

V gene TRBV5-1 combines with J gene TRBJ2-1; D not certain. CDR1 SGHRS and CDR2 YFSETQ come from the germline V gene. The CDR3 runs to 14 residues. Trimming stripped 2 bases from V and 7 bases from J, with 13 bases between. CDR3 nucleotides: TGCGCCAGCAGCTTCCCGGGTCTCTCGAATGAGCAGTTCTTC. Translation gives CASSFPGLSNEQFF.

V usage is TRBV5-1 and J usage is TRBJ2-3; the D gene is possibly TRBD2 (6 bases). From germline, CDR1 is SGHRS and CDR2 YFSETQ. The germline V and J ends were trimmed by 1 base and 3 bases, with 12 bases remaining between them. The CDR3 totals 15 residues. The CDR3: CASSLLGGRTDTQYF. In DNA form, the CDR3 reads TGCGCCAGCAGCTTGTTGGGTGGGAGGACAGATACGCAGTATTTT.

The chain combines TRBV29-1 with TRBJ2-7; a possible D gene is TRBD2 (5 bases). CDR3 length equals 11 residues. CDR1 is SQVTM, CDR2 ANQGSEA, per germline. V was cut by 5 bases and J by 3 bases, with 8 bases left in between. CDR3 residues: CSVYGLYEQYF. The CDR3 DNA reads TGCAGCGTTTATGGACTCTACGAGCAGTACTTC.

This chain uses TRBV7-3 with TRBJ2-5; TRBD2 aligns across 14 bases. The CDR3 is made up of 16 amino acids. In germline, CDR1 is SGHTA, CDR2 FQGTGA. V shed 5 bases and J 4 bases; nucleotides not matched to a gene: 6. CDR3 in amino acids: CASSPGTSGSLETQYF. The CDR3, as DNA: TGTGCCAGCAGCCCGGGGACTAGCGGGAGTCTAGAGACCCAGTACTTC. Full variable domain (rest looked up from reference TRBV7-3 and TRBJ2-5): GAGVSQTPSNKVTEKGKYVELRCDPISGHTALYWYRQSLGQGPEFLIYFQGTGAADDSGLPNDRFFAVRPEGSVSTLKIQRTERGDSAVYLCASSPGTSGSLETQYFGPGTRLLVL.

The chain recombines TRBV28 with TRBJ1-2; tentative D call: TRBD1 (5 bases). Germline-derived CDR1 and CDR2 are MDHEN and SYDVKM. The germline V and J ends were trimmed by 2 bases and 7 bases, with 17 bases remaining between them. The CDR3 covers 15 residues. CDR3 sequence: CASSLRRDLGIGYTF. CDR3 DNA: TGTGCCAGCAGTTTAAGGAGGGACCTCGGTATTGGCTACACCTTC.